The clone carrying this T cell receptor beta chain was detected many times. Antigen specificity is unknown. V dropped 3 bases and J dropped 6; count of bases not matched to a gene: 15. This CDR3 spans 18 amino acids. Germline lookup yields CDR1 KGHSH and CDR2 LQKENI. The authors drew ten milliliters of peripheral blood from each donor. This sample is part of a study of blood T cells in healthy people across ages. For the study at large: Template switching recovered approximately one barcoded beta molecule for every two T cells. The study, taken as a whole, reports: While age rose, TCR beta diversity per million T cells dropped in a roughly linear way.

A J-beta primer mix and a sample-barcoded 5' primer were used in a second PCR of roughly 7 to 12 cycles. The template-switch adaptor was a 5' adaptor with 12 random nucleotides. It tagged each cDNA molecule. TCRdb re-derived calls from the 5' RACE reads in MiXCR, one entry per CDR3 protein. The repertoire has hundreds of thousands of distinct CDR3 sequences, about 30% of them found once; the top ten carry less than 20%. Sequencing input: blood. The receptor was isolated from a woman of 80 years or more in good health. The chain combines TRBV18 with TRBJ2-7; 12 nucleotides line up with TRBD1. For the CDR3, the DNA is TGTGCCAGCTCACCTCCCGGGACAGGGGGCAGTTCATCTGGCGAGCAGTACTTC. Its translation: CASSPPGTGGSSSGEQYF.